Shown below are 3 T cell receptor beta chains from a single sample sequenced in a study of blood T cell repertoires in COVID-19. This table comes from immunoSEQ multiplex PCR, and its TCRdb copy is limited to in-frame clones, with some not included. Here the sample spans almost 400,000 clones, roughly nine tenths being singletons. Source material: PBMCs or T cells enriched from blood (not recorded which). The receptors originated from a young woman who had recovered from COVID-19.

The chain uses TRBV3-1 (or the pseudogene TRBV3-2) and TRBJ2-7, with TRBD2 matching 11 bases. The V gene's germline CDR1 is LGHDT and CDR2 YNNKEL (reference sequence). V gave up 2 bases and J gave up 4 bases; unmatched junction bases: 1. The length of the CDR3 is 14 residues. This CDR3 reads CASSQLAGGYEQYF. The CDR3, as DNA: TGTGCCAGCAGCCAATTAGCGGGGGGGTACGAGCAGTACTTC.

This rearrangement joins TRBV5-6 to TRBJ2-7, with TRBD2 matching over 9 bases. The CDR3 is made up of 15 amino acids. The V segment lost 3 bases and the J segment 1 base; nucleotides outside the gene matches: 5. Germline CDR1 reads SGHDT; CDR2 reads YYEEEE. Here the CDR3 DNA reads TGTGCCAGCAGCTACATAGCGGGAGCGTCCTACGAGCAGTACTTC. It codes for CASSYIAGASYEQYF. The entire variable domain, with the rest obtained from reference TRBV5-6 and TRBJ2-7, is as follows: DAGVTQSPTHLIKTRGQQVTLRCSPKSGHDTVSWYQQALGQGPQFIFQYYEEEERQRGNFPDRFSGHQFPNYSSELNVNALLLGDSALYLCASSYIAGASYEQYFGPGTRLTVT.

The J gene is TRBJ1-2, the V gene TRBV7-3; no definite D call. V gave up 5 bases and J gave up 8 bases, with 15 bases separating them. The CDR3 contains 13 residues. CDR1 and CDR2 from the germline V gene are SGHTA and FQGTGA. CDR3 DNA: TGTGCCAGCAGCATGGAGACCTGGTCGGGCTACACCTTC. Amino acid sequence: CASSMETWSGYTF.